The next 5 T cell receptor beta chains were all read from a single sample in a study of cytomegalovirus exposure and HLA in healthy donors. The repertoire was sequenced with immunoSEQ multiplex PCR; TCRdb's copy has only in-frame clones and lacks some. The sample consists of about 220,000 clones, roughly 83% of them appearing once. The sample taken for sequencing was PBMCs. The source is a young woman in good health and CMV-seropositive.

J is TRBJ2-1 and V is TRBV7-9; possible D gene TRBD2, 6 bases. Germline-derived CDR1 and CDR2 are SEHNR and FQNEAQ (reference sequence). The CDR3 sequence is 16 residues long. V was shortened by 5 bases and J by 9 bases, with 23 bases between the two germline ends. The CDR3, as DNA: TGTGCCAGCAGCGCGACCAGCGTGCGGGATCCGTTTGAGCAGTTCTTC. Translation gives CASSATSVRDPFEQFF.

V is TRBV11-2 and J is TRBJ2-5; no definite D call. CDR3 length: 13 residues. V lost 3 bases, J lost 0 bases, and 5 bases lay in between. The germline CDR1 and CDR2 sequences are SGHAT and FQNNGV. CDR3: CASSFNHQETQYF. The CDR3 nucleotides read TGTGCCAGCAGCTTTAACCACCAAGAGACCCAGTACTTC.

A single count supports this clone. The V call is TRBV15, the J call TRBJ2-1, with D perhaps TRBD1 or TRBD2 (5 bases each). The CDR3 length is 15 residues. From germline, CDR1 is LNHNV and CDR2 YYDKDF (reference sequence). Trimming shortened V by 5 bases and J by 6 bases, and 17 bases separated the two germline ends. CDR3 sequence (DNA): TGTGCCACCAGCCCCTTCCAGGGAGTTAGCAATGAGCAGTTCTTC. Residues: CATSPFQGVSNEQFF.

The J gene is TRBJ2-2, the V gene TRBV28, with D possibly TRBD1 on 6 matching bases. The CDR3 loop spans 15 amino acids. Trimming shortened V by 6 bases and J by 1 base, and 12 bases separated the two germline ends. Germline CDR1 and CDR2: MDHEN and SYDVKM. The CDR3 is CASRPTGRNTGELFF. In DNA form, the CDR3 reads TGTGCCAGCAGACCTACAGGGCGGAACACCGGGGAGCTGTTTTTT.

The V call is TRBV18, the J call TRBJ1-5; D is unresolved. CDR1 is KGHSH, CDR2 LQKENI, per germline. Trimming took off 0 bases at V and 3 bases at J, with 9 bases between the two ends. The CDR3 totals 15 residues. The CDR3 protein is CASSPPAGANQPQHF. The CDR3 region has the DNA TGTGCCAGCTCACCACCCGCCGGCGCCAATCAGCCCCAGCATTTT.